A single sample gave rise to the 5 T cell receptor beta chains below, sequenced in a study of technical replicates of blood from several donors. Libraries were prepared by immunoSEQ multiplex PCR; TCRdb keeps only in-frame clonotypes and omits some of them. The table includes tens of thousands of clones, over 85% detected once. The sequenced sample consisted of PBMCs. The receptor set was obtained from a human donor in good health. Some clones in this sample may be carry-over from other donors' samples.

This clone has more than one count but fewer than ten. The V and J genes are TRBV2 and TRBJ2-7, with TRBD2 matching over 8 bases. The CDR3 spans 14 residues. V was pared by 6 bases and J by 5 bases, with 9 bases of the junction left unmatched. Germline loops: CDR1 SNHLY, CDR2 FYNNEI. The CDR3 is CASRPTSARDEQYF. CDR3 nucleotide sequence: TGTGCCAGCAGGCCGACTAGCGCGAGGGACGAGCAGTACTTC.

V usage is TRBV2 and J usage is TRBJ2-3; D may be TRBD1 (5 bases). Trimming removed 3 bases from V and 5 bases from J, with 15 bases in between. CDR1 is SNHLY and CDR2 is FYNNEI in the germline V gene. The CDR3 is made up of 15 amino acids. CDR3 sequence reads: CASSDKQAKRDTQYF. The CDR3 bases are TGTGCCAGCAGTGATAAACAGGCAAAGAGAGATACGCAGTATTTT. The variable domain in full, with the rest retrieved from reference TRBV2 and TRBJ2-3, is EPEVTQTPSHQVTQMGQEVILRCVPISNHLYFYWYRQILGQKVEFLVSFYNNEISEKSEIFDDQFSVERPDGSNFTLKIRSTKLEDSAMYFCASSDKQAKRDTQYFGPGTRLTVL.

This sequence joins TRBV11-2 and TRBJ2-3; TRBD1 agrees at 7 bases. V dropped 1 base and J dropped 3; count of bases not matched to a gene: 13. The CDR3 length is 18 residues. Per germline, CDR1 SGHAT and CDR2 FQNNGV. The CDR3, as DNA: TGTGCCAGCAGCTTAGGTGGTGGTAGGGGGCGCCTGACAGATACGCAGTATTTT. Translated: CASSLGGGRGRLTDTQYF.

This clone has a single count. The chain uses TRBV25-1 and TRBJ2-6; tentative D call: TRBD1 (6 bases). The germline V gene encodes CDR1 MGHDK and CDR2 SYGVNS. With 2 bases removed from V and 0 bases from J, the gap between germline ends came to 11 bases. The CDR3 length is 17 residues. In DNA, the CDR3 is TGTGCCAGCAGTGAACAACAGGGCATCTCTGGGGCCAACGTCCTGACTTTC. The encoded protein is CASSEQQGISGANVLTF. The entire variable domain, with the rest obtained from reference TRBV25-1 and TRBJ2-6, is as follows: EADIYQTPRYLVIGTGKKITLECSQTMGHDKMYWYQQDPGMELHLIHYSYGVNSTEKGDLSSESTVSRIRTEHFPLTLESARPSHTSQYLCASSEQQGISGANVLTFGAGSRLTVL.

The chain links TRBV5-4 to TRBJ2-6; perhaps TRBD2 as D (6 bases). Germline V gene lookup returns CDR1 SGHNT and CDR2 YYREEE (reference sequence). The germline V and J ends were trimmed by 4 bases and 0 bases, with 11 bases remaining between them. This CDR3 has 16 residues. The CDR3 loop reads CASSPGGTSGANVLTF. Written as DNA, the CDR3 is TGTGCCAGCAGCCCCGGCGGGACCTCTGGGGCCAACGTCCTGACTTTC.